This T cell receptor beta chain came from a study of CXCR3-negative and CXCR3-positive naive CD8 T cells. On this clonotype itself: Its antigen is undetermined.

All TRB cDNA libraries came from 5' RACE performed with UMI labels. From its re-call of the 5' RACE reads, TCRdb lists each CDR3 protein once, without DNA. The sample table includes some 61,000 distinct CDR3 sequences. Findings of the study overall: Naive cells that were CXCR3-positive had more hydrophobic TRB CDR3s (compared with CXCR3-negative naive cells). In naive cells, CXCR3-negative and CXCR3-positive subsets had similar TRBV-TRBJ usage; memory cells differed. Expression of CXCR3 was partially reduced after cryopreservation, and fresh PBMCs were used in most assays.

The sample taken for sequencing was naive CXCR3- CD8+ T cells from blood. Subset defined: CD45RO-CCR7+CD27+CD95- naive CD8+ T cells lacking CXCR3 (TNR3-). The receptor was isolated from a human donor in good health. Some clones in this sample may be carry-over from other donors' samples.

CDR3 sequence: CSVETLLTATNEKLFF. The J gene is TRBJ1-4, the V gene TRBV29-1. The CDR3 sequence is 16 residues long. Germline CDR1 SQVTM, CDR2 ANQGSEA.